The clone carrying this T cell receptor beta chain was detected many times. Its antigen remains unknown. Using its own MiXCR run on the 5' RACE reads, TCRdb lists one record per CDR3 protein. The profile shows about 360,000 distinct CDR3 sequences, 6.2% of them singletons. This entry belongs to a study of T cells after yellow fever vaccination. Regarding the study as a whole: In post-booster samples, most primary-vaccination clones reappeared (about 95% CD4, 88% CD8).

The ends lost 5 bases at V and 6 bases at J; junction bases unmatched: 2. The length of the CDR3 is 12 residues. Per the germline V gene, CDR1 is SGHTS and CDR2 is YDEGEE. The clonotype was recovered from a man aged 30 to 39 who received the YFV17D yellow fever vaccine. This sample comprised PBMCs, obtained 5 days after the yellow fever booster vaccination. This chain uses TRBV5-8 with TRBJ1-5; TRBD1 agrees at 7 bases. The CDR3 nucleotides are TGTGCCAGCAGACAGGGGACTCAGCCCCAGCATTTT. Residues: CASRQGTQPQHF.